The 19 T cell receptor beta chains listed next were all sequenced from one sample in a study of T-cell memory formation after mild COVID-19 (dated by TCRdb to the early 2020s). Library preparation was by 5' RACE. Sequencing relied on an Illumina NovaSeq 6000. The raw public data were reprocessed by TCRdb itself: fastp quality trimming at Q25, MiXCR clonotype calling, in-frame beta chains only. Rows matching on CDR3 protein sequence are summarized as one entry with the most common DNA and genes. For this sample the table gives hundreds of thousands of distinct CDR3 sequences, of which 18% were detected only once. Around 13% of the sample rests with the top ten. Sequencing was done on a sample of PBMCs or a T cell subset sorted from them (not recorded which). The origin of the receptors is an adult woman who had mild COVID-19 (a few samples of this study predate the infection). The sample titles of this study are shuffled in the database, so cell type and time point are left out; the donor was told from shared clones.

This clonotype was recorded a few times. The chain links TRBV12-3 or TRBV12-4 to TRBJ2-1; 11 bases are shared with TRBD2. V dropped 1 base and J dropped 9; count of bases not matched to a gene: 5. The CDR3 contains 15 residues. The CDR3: CASSLGLAGGTEQFF. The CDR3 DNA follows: TGTGCCAGCAGTTTAGGGCTAGCGGGAGGAACTGAGCAGTTCTTC.

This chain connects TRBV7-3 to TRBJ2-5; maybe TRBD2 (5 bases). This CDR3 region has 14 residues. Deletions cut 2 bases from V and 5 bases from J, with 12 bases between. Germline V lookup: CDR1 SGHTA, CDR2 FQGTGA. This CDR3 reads CASSLLSGSETQYF. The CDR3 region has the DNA TGTGCCAGCAGCTTATTATCGGGAAGCGAGACCCAGTACTTC.

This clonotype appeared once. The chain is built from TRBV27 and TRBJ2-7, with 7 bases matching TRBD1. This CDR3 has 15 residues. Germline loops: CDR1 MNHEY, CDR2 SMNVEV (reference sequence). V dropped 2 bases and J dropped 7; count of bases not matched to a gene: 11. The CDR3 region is CASSLRGQNFGEQYF. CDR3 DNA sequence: TGTGCCAGCAGTTTAAGGGGACAGAACTTCGGAGAGCAGTACTTC.

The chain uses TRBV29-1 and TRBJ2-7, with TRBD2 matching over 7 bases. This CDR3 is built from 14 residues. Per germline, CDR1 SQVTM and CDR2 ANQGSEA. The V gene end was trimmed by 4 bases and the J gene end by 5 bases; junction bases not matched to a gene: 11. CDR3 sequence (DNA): TGCAGCGTTGGCCTACTATCGGGAGGCCACGAGCAGTACTTC. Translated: CSVGLLSGGHEQYF.

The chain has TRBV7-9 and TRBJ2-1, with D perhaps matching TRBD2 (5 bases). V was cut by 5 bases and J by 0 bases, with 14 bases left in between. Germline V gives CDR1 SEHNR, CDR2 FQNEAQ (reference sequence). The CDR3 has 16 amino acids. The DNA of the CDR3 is TGTGCCAGCAGCCCCCCGGCGGGCAGCTCCTACAATGAGCAGTTCTTC. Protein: CASSPPAGSSYNEQFF.

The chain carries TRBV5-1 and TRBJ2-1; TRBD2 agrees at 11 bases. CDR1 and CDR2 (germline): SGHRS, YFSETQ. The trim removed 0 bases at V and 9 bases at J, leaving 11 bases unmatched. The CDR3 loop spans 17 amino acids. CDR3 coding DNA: TGCGCCAGCAGCTTGGTCCGACTAGCGGGGCCTTACGGTGAGCAGTTCTTC. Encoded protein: CASSLVRLAGPYGEQFF.

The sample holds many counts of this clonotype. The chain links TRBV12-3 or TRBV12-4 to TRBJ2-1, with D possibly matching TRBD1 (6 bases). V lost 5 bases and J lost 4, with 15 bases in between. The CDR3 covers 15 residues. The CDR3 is CASSPFGGGYNEQFF. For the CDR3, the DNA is TGTGCCAGCAGTCCTTTTGGGGGCGGATACAATGAGCAGTTCTTC.

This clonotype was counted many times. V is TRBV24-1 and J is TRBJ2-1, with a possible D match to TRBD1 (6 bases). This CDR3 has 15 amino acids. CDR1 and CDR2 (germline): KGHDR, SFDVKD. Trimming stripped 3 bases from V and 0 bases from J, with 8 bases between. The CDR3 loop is CATSDLQGSYNEQFF. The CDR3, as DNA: TGTGCCACCAGTGATCTACAGGGCTCCTACAATGAGCAGTTCTTC.

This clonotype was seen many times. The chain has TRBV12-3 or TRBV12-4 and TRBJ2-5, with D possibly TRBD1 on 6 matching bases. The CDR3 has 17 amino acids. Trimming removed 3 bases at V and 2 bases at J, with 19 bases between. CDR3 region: CASSFSNSRQAQETQYF. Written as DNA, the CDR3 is TGTGCCAGCAGTTTCTCTAATTCCCGACAGGCGCAAGAGACCCAGTACTTC.

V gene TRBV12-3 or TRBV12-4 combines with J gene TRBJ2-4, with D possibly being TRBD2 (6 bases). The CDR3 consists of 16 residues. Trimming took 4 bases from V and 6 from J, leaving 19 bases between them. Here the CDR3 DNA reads TGTGCCAGCAGTTCGGCCGGGACTTCTAGCGCAAACATTCAGTACTTC. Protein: CASSSAGTSSANIQYF.

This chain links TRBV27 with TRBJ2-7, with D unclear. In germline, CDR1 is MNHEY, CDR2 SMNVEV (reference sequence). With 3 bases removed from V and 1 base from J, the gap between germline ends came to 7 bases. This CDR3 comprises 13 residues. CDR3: CASSFSKSYEQYF. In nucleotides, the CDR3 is TGTGCCAGCAGTTTTTCTAAATCCTACGAGCAGTACTTC.

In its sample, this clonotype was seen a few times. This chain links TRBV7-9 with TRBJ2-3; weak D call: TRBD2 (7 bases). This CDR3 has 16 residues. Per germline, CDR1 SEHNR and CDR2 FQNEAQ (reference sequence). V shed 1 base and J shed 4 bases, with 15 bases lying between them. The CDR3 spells CASSLVSPGGADTQYF. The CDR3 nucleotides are TGTGCCAGCAGCTTAGTGTCCCCGGGGGGCGCAGATACGCAGTATTTT.

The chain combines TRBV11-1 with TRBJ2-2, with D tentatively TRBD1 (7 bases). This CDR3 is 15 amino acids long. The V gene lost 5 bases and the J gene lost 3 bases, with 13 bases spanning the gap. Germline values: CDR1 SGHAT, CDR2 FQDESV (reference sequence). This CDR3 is CASSRRGADTGELFF. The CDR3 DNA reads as TGTGCCAGCAGCCGCAGGGGGGCCGACACCGGGGAGCTGTTTTTT.

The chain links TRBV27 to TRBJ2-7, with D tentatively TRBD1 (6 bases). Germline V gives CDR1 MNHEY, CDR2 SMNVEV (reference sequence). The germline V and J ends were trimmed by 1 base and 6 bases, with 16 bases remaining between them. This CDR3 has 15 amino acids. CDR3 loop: CASSLFGRGWGEQYF. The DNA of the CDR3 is TGTGCCAGCAGTTTATTCGGCAGGGGTTGGGGCGAGCAGTACTTC.

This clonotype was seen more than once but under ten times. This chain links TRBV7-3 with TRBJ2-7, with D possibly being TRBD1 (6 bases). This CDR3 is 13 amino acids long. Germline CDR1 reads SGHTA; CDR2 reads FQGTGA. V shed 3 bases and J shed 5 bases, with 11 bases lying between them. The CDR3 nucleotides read TGTGCCAGCAGCTTCAGGGACATGGACGAGCAGTACTTC. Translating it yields CASSFRDMDEQYF. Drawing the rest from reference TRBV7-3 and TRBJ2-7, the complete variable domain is GAGVSQTPSNKVTEKGKYVELRCDPISGHTALYWYRQSLGQGPEFLIYFQGTGAADDSGLPNDRFFAVRPEGSVSTLKIQRTERGDSAVYLCASSFRDMDEQYFGPGTRLTVT.

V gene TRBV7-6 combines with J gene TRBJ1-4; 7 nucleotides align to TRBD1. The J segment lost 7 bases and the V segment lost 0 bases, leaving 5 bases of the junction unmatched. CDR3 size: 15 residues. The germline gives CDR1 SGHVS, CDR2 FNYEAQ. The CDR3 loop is CASSLAAQGGEKLFF. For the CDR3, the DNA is TGTGCCAGCAGCTTAGCTGCTCAGGGGGGTGAAAAACTGTTTTTT. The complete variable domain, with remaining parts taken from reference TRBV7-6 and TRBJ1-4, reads GAGVSQSPRYKVTKRGQDVALRCDPISGHVSLYWYRQALGQGPEFLTYFNYEAQQDKSGLPNDRFSAERPEGSISTLTIQRTEQRDSAMYRCASSLAAQGGEKLFFGSGTQLSVL.

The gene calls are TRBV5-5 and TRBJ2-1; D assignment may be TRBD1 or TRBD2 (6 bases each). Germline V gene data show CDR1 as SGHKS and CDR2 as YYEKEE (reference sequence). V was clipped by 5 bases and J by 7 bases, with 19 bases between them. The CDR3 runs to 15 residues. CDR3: CASRRGATYNNEQFF. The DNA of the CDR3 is TGTGCCAGCAGAAGGGGGGCTACATATAATAATGAGCAGTTCTTC.

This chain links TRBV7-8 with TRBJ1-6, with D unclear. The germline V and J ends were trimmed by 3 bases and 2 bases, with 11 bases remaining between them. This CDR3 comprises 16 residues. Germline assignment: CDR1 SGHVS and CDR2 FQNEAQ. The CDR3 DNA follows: TGTGCCAGCAGCTTGAAGCGGATCCCCTATAATTCACCCCTCCACTTT. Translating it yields CASSLKRIPYNSPLHF.

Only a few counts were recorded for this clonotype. CDR3 sequence: CALTGMENTIYF. CDR3 nucleotides: TGTGCCTTGACAGGGATGGAAAACACCATATATTTT. This chain connects TRBV30 to TRBJ1-3, with 7 bases fitting TRBD1. Trimming removed 7 bases from V and 6 bases from J; junction bases left unmatched: 6. The CDR3 is 12 amino acids. Germline loops: CDR1 GTSNPN, CDR2 SVGIG (reference sequence).